This T cell receptor (beta chain) was sequenced during a study of technical replicates of blood from several donors. This CDR3 is 15 amino acids long. Germline V gives CDR1 MNHEY, CDR2 SMNVEV (reference sequence). V shed 1 base and J shed 5 bases, with 13 bases lying between them. The repertoire was sequenced with immunoSEQ multiplex PCR; TCRdb's copy has only in-frame clones and lacks some. The data show 85,000 to 100,000 clones, under 95% seen once. The chain links TRBV27 to TRBJ2-3; TRBD1 might be the D (6 bases). The receptor was isolated from a human donor in good health. Sequences were obtained from T cells isolated from PBMCs. The CDR3 here is CASSLYRVVGDTQYF. The DNA for the CDR3 is TGTGCCAGCAGTTTATACAGGGTCGTGGGAGATACGCAGTATTTT.